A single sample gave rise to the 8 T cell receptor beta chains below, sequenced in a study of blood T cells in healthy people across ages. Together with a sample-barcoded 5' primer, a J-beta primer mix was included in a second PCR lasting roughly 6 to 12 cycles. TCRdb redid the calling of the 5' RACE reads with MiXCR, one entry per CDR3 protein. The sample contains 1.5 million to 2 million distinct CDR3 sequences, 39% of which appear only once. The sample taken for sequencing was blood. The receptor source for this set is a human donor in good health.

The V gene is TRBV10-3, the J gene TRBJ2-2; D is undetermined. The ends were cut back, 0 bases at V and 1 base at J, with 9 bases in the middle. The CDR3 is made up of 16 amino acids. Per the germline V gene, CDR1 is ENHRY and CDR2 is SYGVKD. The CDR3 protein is CAISESLRGNTGELFF. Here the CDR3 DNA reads TGTGCCATCAGTGAGTCGTTGCGCGGGAACACCGGGGAGCTGTTTTTT.

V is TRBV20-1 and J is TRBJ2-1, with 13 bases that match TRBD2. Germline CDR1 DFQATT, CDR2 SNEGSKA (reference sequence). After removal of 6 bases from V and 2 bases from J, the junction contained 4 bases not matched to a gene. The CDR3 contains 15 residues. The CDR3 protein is CSAGGLAGTYNEQFF. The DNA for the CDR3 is TGCAGTGCGGGGGGACTAGCGGGGACCTACAATGAGCAGTTCTTC.

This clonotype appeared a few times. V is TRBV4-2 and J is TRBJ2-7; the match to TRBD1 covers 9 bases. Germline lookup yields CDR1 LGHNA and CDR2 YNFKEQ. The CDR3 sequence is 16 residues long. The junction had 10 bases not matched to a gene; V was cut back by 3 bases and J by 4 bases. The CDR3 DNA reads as TGTGCCAGCAGCCAGATGACACAGGGGGCTCGGTACGAGCAGTACTTC. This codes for CASSQMTQGARYEQYF.

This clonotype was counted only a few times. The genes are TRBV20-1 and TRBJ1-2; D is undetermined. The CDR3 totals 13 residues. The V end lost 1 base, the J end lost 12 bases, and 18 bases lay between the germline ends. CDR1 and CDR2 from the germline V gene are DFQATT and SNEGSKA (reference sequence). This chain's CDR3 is CSARAPGRWYHTF. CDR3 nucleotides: TGCAGTGCTAGAGCCCCCGGCAGGTGGTATCACACCTTC.

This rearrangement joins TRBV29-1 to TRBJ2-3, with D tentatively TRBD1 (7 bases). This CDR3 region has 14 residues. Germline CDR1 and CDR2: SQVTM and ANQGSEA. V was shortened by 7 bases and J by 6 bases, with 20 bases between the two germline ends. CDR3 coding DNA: TGCAGCGCTGGAGGGGGCGAGGGGTTTGATACGCAGTATTTT. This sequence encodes CSAGGGEGFDTQYF.

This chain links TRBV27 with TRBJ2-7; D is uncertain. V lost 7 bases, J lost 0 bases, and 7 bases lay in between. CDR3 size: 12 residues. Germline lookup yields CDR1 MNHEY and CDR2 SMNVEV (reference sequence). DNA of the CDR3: TGTGCCAGCATGGCCCACTCCTACGAGCAGTACTTC. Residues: CASMAHSYEQYF.

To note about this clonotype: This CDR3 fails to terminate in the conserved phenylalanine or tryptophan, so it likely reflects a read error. The CDR3 spells CASSQGGWTDYGYTC. CDR3 sequence (DNA): TGTGCCAGCAGCCAAGGCGGGTGGACGGATTATGGCTACACCTGC. The rearrangement links TRBV3-1 to TRBJ1-2; D is ambiguous. The V end was cut by 1 base, the J end by 5 bases, with 14 bases between. The CDR3 length is 15 residues. Germline V gives CDR1 LGHDT, CDR2 YNNKEL (reference sequence).

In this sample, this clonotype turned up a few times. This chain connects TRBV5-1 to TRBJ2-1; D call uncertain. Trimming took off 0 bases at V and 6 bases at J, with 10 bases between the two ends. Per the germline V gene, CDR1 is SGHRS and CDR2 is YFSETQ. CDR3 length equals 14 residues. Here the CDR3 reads CASSLGRNTNEQFF. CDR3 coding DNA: TGCGCCAGCAGCTTGGGCAGGAATACCAATGAGCAGTTCTTC. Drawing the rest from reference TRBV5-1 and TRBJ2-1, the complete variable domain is KAGVTQTPRYLIKTRGQQVTLSCSPISGHRSVSWYQQTPGQGLQFLFEYFSETQRNKGNFPGRFSGRQFSNSRSEMNVSTLELGDSALYLCASSLGRNTNEQFFGPGTRLTVL.